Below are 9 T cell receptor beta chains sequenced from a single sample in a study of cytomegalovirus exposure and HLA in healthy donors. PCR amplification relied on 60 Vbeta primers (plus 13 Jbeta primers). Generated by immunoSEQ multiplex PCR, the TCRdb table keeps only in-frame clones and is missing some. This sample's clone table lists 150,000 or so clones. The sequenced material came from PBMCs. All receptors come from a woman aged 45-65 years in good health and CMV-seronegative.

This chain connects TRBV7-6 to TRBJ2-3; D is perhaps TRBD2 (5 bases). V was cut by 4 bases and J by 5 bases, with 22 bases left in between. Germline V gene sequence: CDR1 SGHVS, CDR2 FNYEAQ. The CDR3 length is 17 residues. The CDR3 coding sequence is TGTGCCAGCAGCTCTTGGCCGAAGGGCGCCCGGGAAGATACGCAGTATTTT. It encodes CASSSWPKGAREDTQYF.

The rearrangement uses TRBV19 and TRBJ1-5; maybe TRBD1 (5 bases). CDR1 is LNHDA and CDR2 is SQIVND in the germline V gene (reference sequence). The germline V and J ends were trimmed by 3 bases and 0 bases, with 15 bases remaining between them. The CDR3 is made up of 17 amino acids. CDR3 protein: CASSIRGRVNSNQPQHF. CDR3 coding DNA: TGTGCCAGTAGTATTCGCGGCAGGGTCAATAGCAATCAGCCCCAGCATTTT.

CDR3 nucleotide sequence: TGTGCCAGCAGCCAAGATTTGGCAGGGCCGACAACTAATGAAAAACTGTTTTTT. Translating gives CASSQDLAGPTTNEKLFF. This rearrangement joins TRBV4-2 to TRBJ1-4; weak D call: TRBD1 (5 bases). V was shortened by 0 bases and J by 0 bases, with 14 bases between the two germline ends. The CDR3 spans 18 residues. Germline lookup yields CDR1 LGHNA and CDR2 YNFKEQ.

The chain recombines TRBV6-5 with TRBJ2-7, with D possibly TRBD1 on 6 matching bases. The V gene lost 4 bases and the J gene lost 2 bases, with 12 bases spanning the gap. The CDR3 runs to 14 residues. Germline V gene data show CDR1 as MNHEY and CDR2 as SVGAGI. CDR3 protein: CASSSPGTPYEQYF. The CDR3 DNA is TGTGCCAGCAGTTCACCCGGGACACCCTACGAGCAGTACTTC.

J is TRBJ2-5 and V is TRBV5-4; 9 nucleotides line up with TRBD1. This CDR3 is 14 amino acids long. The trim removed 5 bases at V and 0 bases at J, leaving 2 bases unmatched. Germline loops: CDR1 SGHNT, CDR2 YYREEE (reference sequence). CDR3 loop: CASSTGGDQETQYF. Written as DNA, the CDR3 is TGTGCCAGCAGTACAGGGGGCGACCAAGAGACCCAGTACTTC.

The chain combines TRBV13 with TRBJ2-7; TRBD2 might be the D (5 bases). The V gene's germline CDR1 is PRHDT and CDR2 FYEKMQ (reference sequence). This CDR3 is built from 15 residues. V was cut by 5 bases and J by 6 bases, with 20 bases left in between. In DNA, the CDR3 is TGTGCCAGCAGCCCGGACTCAGGCGTGGGTAGCGAGCAGTACTTC. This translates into CASSPDSGVGSEQYF.

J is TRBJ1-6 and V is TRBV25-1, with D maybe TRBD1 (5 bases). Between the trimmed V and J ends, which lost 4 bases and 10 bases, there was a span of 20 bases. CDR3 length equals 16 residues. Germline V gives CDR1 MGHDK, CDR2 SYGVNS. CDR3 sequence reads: CASSALVWGEGSPLHF. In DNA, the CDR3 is TGTGCCAGCAGTGCCCTCGTTTGGGGGGAGGGATCACCCCTCCACTTT.

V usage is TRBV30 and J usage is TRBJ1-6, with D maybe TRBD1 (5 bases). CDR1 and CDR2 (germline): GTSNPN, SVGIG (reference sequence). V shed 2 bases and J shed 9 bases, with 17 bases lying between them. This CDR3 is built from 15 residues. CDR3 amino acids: CAWSRSGPGGSPLHF. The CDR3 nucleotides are TGTGCCTGGAGTAGAAGTGGGCCCGGGGGTTCACCCCTCCACTTT.

Written as DNA, the CDR3 is TGTGCCAGCAGTTTAGCGGGGGGCTACAACAATCAGCCCCAGCATTTT. Its protein product is CASSLAGGYNNQPQHF. The V call is TRBV28, the J call TRBJ1-5; perhaps TRBD1 as D (6 bases). The germline V and J ends were trimmed by 2 bases and 3 bases, with 14 bases remaining between them. CDR1 and CDR2 (germline): MDHEN, SYDVKM. The CDR3 spans 16 residues.